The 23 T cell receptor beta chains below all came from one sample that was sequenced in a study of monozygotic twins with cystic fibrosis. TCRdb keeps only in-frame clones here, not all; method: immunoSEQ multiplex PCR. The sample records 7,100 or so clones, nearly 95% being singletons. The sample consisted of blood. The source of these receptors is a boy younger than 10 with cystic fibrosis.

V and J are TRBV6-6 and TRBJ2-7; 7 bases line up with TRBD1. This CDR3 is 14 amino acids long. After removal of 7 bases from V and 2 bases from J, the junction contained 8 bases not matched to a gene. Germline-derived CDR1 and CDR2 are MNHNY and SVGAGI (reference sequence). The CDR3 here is CASNPPGQPYEQYF. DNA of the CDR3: TGTGCCAGCAACCCCCCGGGACAGCCCTACGAGCAGTACTTC.

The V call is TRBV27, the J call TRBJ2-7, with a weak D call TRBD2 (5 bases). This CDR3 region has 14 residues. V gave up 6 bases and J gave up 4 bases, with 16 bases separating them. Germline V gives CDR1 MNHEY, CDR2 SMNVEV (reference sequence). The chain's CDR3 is CASSSSLRGYEQYF. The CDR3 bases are TGTGCCAGCAGCTCAAGCCTCCGGGGATACGAGCAGTACTTC.

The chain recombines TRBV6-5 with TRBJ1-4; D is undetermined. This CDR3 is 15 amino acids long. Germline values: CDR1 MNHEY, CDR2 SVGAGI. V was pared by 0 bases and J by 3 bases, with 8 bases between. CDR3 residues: CASSYSGWSNEKLFF. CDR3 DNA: TGTGCCAGCAGTTACTCGGGTTGGTCTAATGAAAAACTGTTTTTT.

CDR3 coding DNA: TGTGCCAGCAGTGAAGCAAAGAGGGTTAGGGGTTGGGAAAAACTGTTTTTT. This gives the protein CASSEAKRVRGWEKLFF. The rearrangement links TRBV6-1 to TRBJ1-4, with D perhaps matching TRBD1 (5 bases). The germline V gene has CDR1 MNHNS and CDR2 SASEGT. The CDR3 consists of 17 residues. V was shortened by 0 bases and J by 8 bases, with 19 bases between the two germline ends.

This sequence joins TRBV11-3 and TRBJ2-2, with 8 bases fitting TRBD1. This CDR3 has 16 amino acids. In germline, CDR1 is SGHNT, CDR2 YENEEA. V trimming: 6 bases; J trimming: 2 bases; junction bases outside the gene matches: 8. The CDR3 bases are TGTGCCAGCAGTTCCAGGACAGGGAGAAACACCGGGGAGCTGTTTTTT. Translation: CASSSRTGRNTGELFF.

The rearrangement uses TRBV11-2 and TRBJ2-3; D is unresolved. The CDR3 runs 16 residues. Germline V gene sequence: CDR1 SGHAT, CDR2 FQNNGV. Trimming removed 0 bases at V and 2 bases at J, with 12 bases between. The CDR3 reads CASSLEVWAYTDTQYF. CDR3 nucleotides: TGTGCCAGCAGCTTAGAAGTGTGGGCCTACACAGATACGCAGTATTTT.

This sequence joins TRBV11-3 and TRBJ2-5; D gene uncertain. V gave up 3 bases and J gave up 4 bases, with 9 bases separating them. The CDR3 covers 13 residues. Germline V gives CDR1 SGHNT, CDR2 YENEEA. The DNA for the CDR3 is TGTGCCAGCAGCTTTGGAGTTGGAGAGACCCAGTACTTC. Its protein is CASSFGVGETQYF.

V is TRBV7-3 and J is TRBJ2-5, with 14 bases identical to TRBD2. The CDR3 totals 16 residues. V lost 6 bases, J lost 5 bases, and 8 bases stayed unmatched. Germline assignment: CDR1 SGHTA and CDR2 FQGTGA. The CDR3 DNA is TGTGCCAGCAGGGTCGGGACTAGCGGGGGAGGTGAGACCCAGTACTTC. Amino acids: CASRVGTSGGGETQYF.

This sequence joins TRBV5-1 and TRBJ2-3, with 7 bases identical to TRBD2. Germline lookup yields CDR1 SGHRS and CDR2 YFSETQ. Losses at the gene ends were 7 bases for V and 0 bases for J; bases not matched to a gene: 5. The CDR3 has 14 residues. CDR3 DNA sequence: TGCGCCAGCGCTCGGGGGGAGAGCACAGATACGCAGTATTTT. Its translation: CASARGESTDTQYF.

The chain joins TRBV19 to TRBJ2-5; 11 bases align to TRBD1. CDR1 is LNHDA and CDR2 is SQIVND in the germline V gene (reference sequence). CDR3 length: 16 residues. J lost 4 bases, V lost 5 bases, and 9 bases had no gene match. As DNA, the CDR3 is TGTGCCAGTAGTTCTCGGACAGGGGGCGGGTTAGAGACCCAGTACTTC. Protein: CASSSRTGGGLETQYF.

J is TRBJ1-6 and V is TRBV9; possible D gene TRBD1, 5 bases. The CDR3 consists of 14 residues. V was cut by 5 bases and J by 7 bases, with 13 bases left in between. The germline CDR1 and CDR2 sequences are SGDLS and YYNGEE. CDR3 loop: CASSVGGGNSPLHF. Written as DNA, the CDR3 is TGTGCCAGCAGTGTTGGGGGGGGAAATTCACCCCTCCACTTT.

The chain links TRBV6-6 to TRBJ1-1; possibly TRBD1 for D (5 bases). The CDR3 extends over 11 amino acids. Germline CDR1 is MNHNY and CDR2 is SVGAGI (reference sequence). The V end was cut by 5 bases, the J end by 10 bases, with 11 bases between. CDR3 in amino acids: CASSTDRGAFF. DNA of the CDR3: TGTGCCAGCAGTACAGACAGAGGAGCTTTCTTT.

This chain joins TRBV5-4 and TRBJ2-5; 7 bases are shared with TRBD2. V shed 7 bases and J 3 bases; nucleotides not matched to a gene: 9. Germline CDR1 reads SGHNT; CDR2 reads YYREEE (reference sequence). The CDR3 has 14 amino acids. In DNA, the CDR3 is TGTGCCAGCTATGAGGGGACTAAGAAAGAGACCCAGTACTTC. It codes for CASYEGTKKETQYF. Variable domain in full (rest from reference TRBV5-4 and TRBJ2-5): ETGVTQSPTHLIKTRGQQVTLRCSSQSGHNTVSWYQQALGQGPQFIFQYYREEENGRGNFPPRFSGLQFPNYSSELNVNALELDDSALYLCASYEGTKKETQYFGPGTRLLVL.

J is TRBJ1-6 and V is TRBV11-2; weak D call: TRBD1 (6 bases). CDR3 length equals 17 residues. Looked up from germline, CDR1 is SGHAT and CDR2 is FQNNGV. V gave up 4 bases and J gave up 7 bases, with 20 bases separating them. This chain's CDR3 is CASSSLKSRGPNSPLHF. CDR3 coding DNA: TGTGCCAGCAGCTCCTTAAAATCCAGGGGACCCAATTCACCCCTCCACTTT.

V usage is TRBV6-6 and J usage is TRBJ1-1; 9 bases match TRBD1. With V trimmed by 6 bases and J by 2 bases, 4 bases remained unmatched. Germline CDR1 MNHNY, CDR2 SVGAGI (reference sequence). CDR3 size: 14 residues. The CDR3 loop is CASRDRGGNTEAFF. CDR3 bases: TGTGCCAGCAGGGACAGGGGAGGAAACACTGAAGCTTTCTTT.

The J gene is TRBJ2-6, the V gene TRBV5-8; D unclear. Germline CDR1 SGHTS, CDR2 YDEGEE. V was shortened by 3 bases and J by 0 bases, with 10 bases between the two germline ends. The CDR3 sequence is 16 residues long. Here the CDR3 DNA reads TGTGCCAGCAGCTCCGGTGCATCCTCTGGGGCCAACGTCCTGACTTTC. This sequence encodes CASSSGASSGANVLTF.

The CDR3 DNA follows: TGTGCCAGCAGGAATACAGGGAACAATGAGCAGTTCTTC. It yields the protein CASRNTGNNEQFF. The chain has TRBV6-5 and TRBJ2-1; the D gene is possibly TRBD1 (6 bases). The ends were cut back, 6 bases at V and 5 bases at J, with 11 bases in the middle. The CDR3 extends over 13 amino acids. Per germline, CDR1 MNHEY and CDR2 SVGAGI.

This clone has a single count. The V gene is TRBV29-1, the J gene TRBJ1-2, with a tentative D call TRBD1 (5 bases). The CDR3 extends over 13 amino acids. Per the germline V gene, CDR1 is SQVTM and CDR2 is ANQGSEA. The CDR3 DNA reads TGCAGTTTCCAGACAGCTCCTAACTATGGCTACACCTTC. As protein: CSFQTAPNYGYTF.

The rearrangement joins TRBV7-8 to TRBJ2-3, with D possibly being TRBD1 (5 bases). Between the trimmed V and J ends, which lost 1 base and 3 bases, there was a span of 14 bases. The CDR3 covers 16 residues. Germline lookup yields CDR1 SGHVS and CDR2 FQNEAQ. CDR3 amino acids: CASSLVVQGGTDTQYF. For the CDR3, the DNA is TGTGCCAGCAGCTTAGTAGTCCAGGGTGGGACAGATACGCAGTATTTT.

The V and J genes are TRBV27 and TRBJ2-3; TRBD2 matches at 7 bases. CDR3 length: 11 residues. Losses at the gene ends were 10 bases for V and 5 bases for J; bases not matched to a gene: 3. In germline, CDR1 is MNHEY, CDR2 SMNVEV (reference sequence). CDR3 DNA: TGTGCCACTTCGGGGGGAGATACGCAGTATTTT. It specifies CATSGGDTQYF.

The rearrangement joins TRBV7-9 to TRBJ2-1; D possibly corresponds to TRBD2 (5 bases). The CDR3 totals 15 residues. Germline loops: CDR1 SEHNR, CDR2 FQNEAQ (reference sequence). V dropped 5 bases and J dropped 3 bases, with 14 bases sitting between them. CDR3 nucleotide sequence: TGTGCCAGCAGCAACGTTGATGACTACTACAATGAGCAGTTCTTC. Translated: CASSNVDDYYNEQFF.

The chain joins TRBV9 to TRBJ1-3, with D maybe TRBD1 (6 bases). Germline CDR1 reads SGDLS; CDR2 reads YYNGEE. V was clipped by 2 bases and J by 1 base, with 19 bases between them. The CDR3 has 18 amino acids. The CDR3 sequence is CASSVGTNLRKSGNTIYF. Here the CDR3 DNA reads TGTGCCAGCAGCGTCGGGACAAATCTGAGGAAGTCTGGAAACACCATATATTTT.

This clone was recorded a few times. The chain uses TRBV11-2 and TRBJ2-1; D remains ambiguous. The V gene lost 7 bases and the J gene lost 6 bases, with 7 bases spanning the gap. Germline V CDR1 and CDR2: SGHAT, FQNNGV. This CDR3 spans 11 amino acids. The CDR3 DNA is TGTGCCAGCACCGCGACCAATGAGCAGTTCTTC. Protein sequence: CASTATNEQFF.